These 27 T cell receptor beta chains originate from one sample sequenced in a study of OX40 agonist ivuxolimab in advanced cancers. The method was immunoSEQ multiplex PCR; TCRdb's version includes in-frame clones alone and lacks a portion of them. The sample shows about 60,000 clones, about 90% of them seen only once. Sequences were derived from CD4+ or CD8+ T cells sorted from blood, sampled in a trial of the OX40 agonist ivuxolimab. The receptor source for this set is an adult with an advanced solid tumor such as melanoma, head and neck, liver or kidney cancer.

The CDR3 loop is CSATGAHEQYF. CDR3 nucleotide sequence: TGCAGCGCCACAGGGGCCCACGAGCAGTACTTC. This chain connects TRBV29-1 to TRBJ2-7; 7 bases map to TRBD1. The V gene end was trimmed by 7 bases and the J gene end by 5 bases; junction bases not matched to a gene: 5. Germline CDR1 SQVTM, CDR2 ANQGSEA. This CDR3 spans 11 amino acids.

The chain couples TRBV29-1 to TRBJ1-1, with D tentatively TRBD1 (5 bases). Trimming took off 5 bases at V and 1 base at J, with 11 bases between the two ends. The CDR3 has 13 residues. Germline lookup yields CDR1 SQVTM and CDR2 ANQGSEA. The CDR3 coding sequence is TGCAGCGTTTCTCGACAGCCGAACACTGAAGCTTTCTTT. It codes for CSVSRQPNTEAFF.

V is TRBV28 and J is TRBJ2-7; the D gene could be TRBD1 or TRBD2 (6 bases each). The CDR3 is made up of 16 amino acids. V shed 7 bases and J shed 0 bases, with 19 bases lying between them. The germline V gene encodes CDR1 MDHEN and CDR2 SYDVKM. The DNA of the CDR3 is TGTGCCAGCACCCGAGGAGGGGGGCCGGGCTCCTACGAGCAGTACTTC. Its translation: CASTRGGGPGSYEQYF.

This rearrangement joins TRBV21-1 to TRBJ2-1; TRBD2 is the table's D call and was not checked against the DNA. TRBV21-1 has pseudogene status. The CDR3 totals 15 residues. CDR3 bases: TGTGCCAGCAAACTCCATAGCGTTGGGATCAATGAGCAGTTCTTC. Encoded protein: CASKLHSVGINEQFF.

In DNA, the CDR3 is TGTGCCTGGACTCCCCCAGGGAGTCTAGAGACCCAGTACTTC. This gives the protein CAWTPPGSLETQYF. V gene TRBV30 combines with J gene TRBJ2-5; perhaps D is TRBD1 or TRBD2 (5 bases each). V shed 4 bases and J shed 4 bases, with 16 bases lying between them. Germline CDR1 and CDR2: GTSNPN and SVGIG (reference sequence). The CDR3 length is 14 residues.

This clone was observed a handful of times. V gene TRBV6-5 combines with J gene TRBJ2-3, with TRBD2 matching over 7 bases. The CDR3 has 15 residues. Trimming cost V 0 bases and J 6 bases; bases outside gene matches: 6. Germline CDR1 reads MNHEY; CDR2 reads SVGAGI. The CDR3 reads CASSYSGLGGDTQYF. The CDR3 coding sequence is TGTGCCAGCAGTTACTCGGGACTCGGGGGGGATACGCAGTATTTT.

Here the CDR3 reads CASSLAPDRVGEQYF. The CDR3, as DNA: TGCGCCAGCAGCTTGGCCCCGGACAGGGTTGGCGAGCAGTACTTC. The J gene is TRBJ2-7, the V gene TRBV5-1; TRBD1 agrees at 8 bases. Trimming at V came to 0 bases and at J to 6 bases, leaving 8 bases not matched to a gene. Germline V gives CDR1 SGHRS, CDR2 YFSETQ. This CDR3 has 15 amino acids.

This clone has just a few counts. The CDR3 coding sequence is TGTGCCAGCAGCTTAGTCACAGGGGGGACCGGGGAGCTGTTTTTT. Encoded protein: CASSLVTGGTGELFF. V usage is TRBV7-2 and J usage is TRBJ2-2; TRBD1 aligns across 8 bases. The trim removed 1 base at V and 5 bases at J, leaving 3 bases unmatched. CDR3 size: 15 residues. CDR1 is SGHTA and CDR2 is FQGNSA in the germline V gene.

CDR3 region: CASSLAGTGVSSEQYF. The CDR3 coding sequence is TGTGCCAGCAGCTTAGCGGGGACAGGGGTATCTTCCGAGCAGTACTTC. The chain couples TRBV7-6 to TRBJ2-7; 10 bases map to TRBD1. The germline V gene encodes CDR1 SGHVS and CDR2 FNYEAQ. J was trimmed by 6 bases and V by 0 bases; bases with no gene match: 8. This CDR3 has 16 amino acids.

V usage is TRBV29-1 and J usage is TRBJ1-5, with D possibly being TRBD1 (5 bases). V was trimmed by 4 bases and J by 8 bases, leaving 15 bases between them. This CDR3 has 13 residues. From germline, CDR1 is SQVTM and CDR2 ANQGSEA. CDR3 nucleotides: TGCAGCGTTGGCAGGGACGGGGGGGAGCCCCAGCATTTT. Protein product: CSVGRDGGEPQHF.

This clone was counted a single time. The chain recombines TRBV5-1 with TRBJ2-2, with 7 bases that match TRBD1. CDR3 length: 14 residues. From germline, CDR1 is SGHRS and CDR2 YFSETQ. The V gene end was trimmed by 6 bases and the J gene end by 5 bases; junction bases not matched to a gene: 7. CDR3 region: CASNRDRRTGELFF. Written as DNA, the CDR3 is TGCGCCAGCAATCGGGACAGACGTACCGGGGAGCTGTTTTTT.

The chain employs TRBV9 and TRBJ2-7; TRBD1 aligns across 10 bases. CDR3 length: 14 amino acids. Trimming cost V 4 bases and J 4 bases; bases outside gene matches: 5. Germline-derived CDR1 and CDR2 are SGDLS and YYNGEE. The CDR3, as DNA: TGTGCCAGCAGCCTCCGACAGGGGGCTTACGAGCAGTACTTC. Protein product: CASSLRQGAYEQYF.

The chain joins TRBV6-5 to TRBJ1-1; tentative D call: TRBD1 (6 bases). Germline loops: CDR1 MNHEY, CDR2 SVGAGI. V was trimmed by 4 bases and J by 0 bases, leaving 12 bases between them. The CDR3 has 15 residues. The CDR3 sequence: CASSLGGTLNTEAFF. DNA for the CDR3: TGTGCCAGCAGTTTAGGGGGGACTCTGAACACTGAAGCTTTCTTT.

The chain couples TRBV6-1 to TRBJ1-2, with 7 bases fitting TRBD1. The germline V gene encodes CDR1 MNHNS and CDR2 SASEGT. V shed 3 bases, J shed 4 bases, and the junction held 8 bases outside the gene matches. The CDR3 sequence is 15 residues long. CDR3 region: CASSDYRGTIYGYTF. The DNA of the CDR3 is TGTGCCAGCAGTGATTACAGGGGAACCATCTATGGCTACACCTTC.

This clone was counted a few times. V is TRBV5-5 and J is TRBJ2-4; 7 positions match TRBD2. The CDR3 contains 14 residues. The germline CDR1 and CDR2 sequences are SGHKS and YYEKEE (reference sequence). The V gene end was trimmed by 0 bases and the J gene end by 8 bases; junction bases not matched to a gene: 5. The CDR3 DNA sequence: TGTGCCAGCAGCTTGGACGGGGGGACGGACATTCAGTACTTC. Its translation: CASSLDGGTDIQYF.

The chain has TRBV19 and TRBJ2-1; 7 nucleotides align to TRBD2. The CDR3 loop spans 15 amino acids. The ends lost 3 bases at V and 6 bases at J; junction bases unmatched: 8. Germline V gives CDR1 LNHDA, CDR2 SQIVND (reference sequence). In nucleotides, the CDR3 is TGTGCCAGTAGTATGGGGAGGGGCCGGGGCAATGAGCAGTTCTTC. Translating gives CASSMGRGRGNEQFF. Together with reference TRBV19 and TRBJ2-1, the CDR3 gives the full variable domain: DGGITQSPKYLFRKEGQNVTLSCEQNLNHDAMYWYRQDPGQGLRLIYYSQIVNDFQKGDIAEGYSVSREKKESFPLTVTSAQKNPTAFYLCASSMGRGRGNEQFFGPGTRLTVL.

This chain uses TRBV19 with TRBJ2-3; 9 nucleotides align to TRBD2. CDR1 is LNHDA, CDR2 SQIVND, per germline (reference sequence). The CDR3 is made up of 15 amino acids. The V segment lost 6 bases and the J segment 4 bases; nucleotides outside the gene matches: 8. The CDR3 reads CASSGGGRGADTQYF. The CDR3, as DNA: TGTGCCAGTAGCGGGGGCGGGAGGGGTGCAGATACGCAGTATTTT.

DNA of the CDR3: TGTGCCAGTAGCCCAGGGACCAAAAACATTCAGTACTTC. Translated, it gives CASSPGTKNIQYF. The chain is built from TRBV19 and TRBJ2-4; perhaps TRBD1 as D (5 bases). The CDR3 totals 13 residues. Between the trimmed V and J ends, which lost 6 bases and 2 bases, there was a span of 8 bases. Germline-derived CDR1 and CDR2 are LNHDA and SQIVND (reference sequence). Supplemented by reference TRBV19 and TRBJ2-4, the full variable domain reads DGGITQSPKYLFRKEGQNVTLSCEQNLNHDAMYWYRQDPGQGLRLIYYSQIVNDFQKGDIAEGYSVSREKKESFPLTVTSAQKNPTAFYLCASSPGTKNIQYFGAGTRLSVL.

The chain couples TRBV5-1 to TRBJ1-1; D remains unclear. The ends were cut back, 3 bases at V and 1 base at J, with 13 bases in the middle. The CDR3 consists of 15 residues. The germline gives CDR1 SGHRS, CDR2 YFSETQ. The DNA for the CDR3 is TGCGCCAGCAGCTCCTTGCTACACCAGAACACTGAAGCTTTCTTT. Translation: CASSSLLHQNTEAFF.

The table lists this clone with a count of one. The chain is built from TRBV13 and TRBJ2-1; 13 nucleotides match TRBD2. This CDR3 contains 16 residues. CDR1 and CDR2 (germline): PRHDT, FYEKMQ (reference sequence). Unmatched junction bases numbered 9, after V lost 9 bases and J lost 4 bases. The CDR3 protein is CASQGTTSGRYNEQFF. The CDR3 bases are TGTGCCAGTCAGGGGACGACTAGCGGGAGGTACAATGAGCAGTTCTTC.

The rearrangement uses TRBV5-1 and TRBJ1-4; 9 positions match TRBD1. There are 15 residues in the CDR3. Germline-derived CDR1 and CDR2 are SGHRS and YFSETQ. The junction had 4 bases not matched to a gene; V was cut back by 2 bases and J by 5 bases. The CDR3 protein is CASSFYGTGNEKLFF. The DNA for the CDR3 is TGCGCCAGCAGCTTTTACGGGACAGGGAATGAAAAACTGTTTTTT.

The rearrangement joins TRBV30 to TRBJ1-1; no reliable D call. V shed 0 bases and J shed 1 base, with 12 bases lying between them. The CDR3 is 15 residues long. CDR1 is GTSNPN and CDR2 is SVGIG in the germline V gene (reference sequence). The CDR3 is CAWSVQSWQNTEAFF. The CDR3 region has the DNA TGTGCCTGGAGTGTACAATCCTGGCAGAACACTGAAGCTTTCTTT.

V gene TRBV4-2 combines with J gene TRBJ2-5; 16 bases line up with TRBD2. With 4 bases clipped from V and 4 bases from J, the junction kept 12 bases outside the gene matches. This CDR3 region has 19 residues. From germline, CDR1 is LGHNA and CDR2 YNFKEQ. CDR3 in amino acids: CASSPGTSGRARWVETQYF. CDR3 bases: TGTGCCAGCAGCCCCGGGACTAGCGGGAGGGCCCGTTGGGTAGAGACCCAGTACTTC.

The V gene is TRBV20-1, the J gene TRBJ1-2; D uncertain. The CDR3 loop spans 11 amino acids. From germline, CDR1 is DFQATT and CDR2 SNEGSKA (reference sequence). V was clipped by 6 bases and J by 6 bases, with 11 bases between them. CDR3 in DNA: TGCAGTGCAGCGGGTGAGGATGGCTACACCTTC. Its translation is CSAAGEDGYTF.

The chain uses TRBV5-1 and TRBJ2-3; D gene unclear. Germline V gene data show CDR1 as SGHRS and CDR2 as YFSETQ. V lost 1 base and J lost 4, with 13 bases in between. This CDR3 spans 15 amino acids. The CDR3 bases are TGCGCCAGCAGCTTGCCGACACCGTCGGCAGATACGCAGTATTTT. Its protein product is CASSLPTPSADTQYF. Full variable domain (outside the CDR3, taken from reference TRBV5-1 and TRBJ2-3): KAGVTQTPRYLIKTRGQQVTLSCSPISGHRSVSWYQQTPGQGLQFLFEYFSETQRNKGNFPGRFSGRQFSNSRSEMNVSTLELGDSALYLCASSLPTPSADTQYFGPGTRLTVL.

J is TRBJ2-1 and V is TRBV2; 8 bases map to TRBD1. V was pared by 2 bases and J by 4 bases, with 1 base of the junction left unmatched. The CDR3 is made up of 14 amino acids. Per germline, CDR1 SNHLY and CDR2 FYNNEI. CDR3 region: CASSERDRYNEQFF. The CDR3 DNA follows: TGTGCCAGCAGTGAACGGGACAGGTACAATGAGCAGTTCTTC. The full variable domain, in which reference TRBV2 and TRBJ2-1 provide the parts outside the CDR3, is EPEVTQTPSHQVTQMGQEVILRCVPISNHLYFYWYRQILGQKVEFLVSFYNNEISEKSEIFDDQFSVERPDGSNFTLKIRSTKLEDSAMYFCASSERDRYNEQFFGPGTRLTVL.

The rearrangement joins TRBV6-5 to TRBJ1-5; D is perhaps TRBD1 (5 bases). V lost 6 bases and J lost 3, with 15 bases in between. The CDR3 sequence is 15 residues long. Germline lookup yields CDR1 MNHEY and CDR2 SVGAGI. CDR3: CASSYSSRDNQPQHF. The DNA for the CDR3 is TGTGCCAGCAGCTACAGTAGCAGGGACAATCAGCCCCAGCATTTT.